This T cell receptor beta chain was identified during a study of T cell responses to AZD1222 COVID-19 vaccine. Generated by immunoSEQ multiplex PCR, the TCRdb table keeps only in-frame clones and is missing some. Of approximately 190,000 clones listed, around 93% are singletons. Study-wide results and caveats: Clonal diversity was possibly underestimated, and white British individuals and females predominated among donors. The study reported that nearly half of spike-specific TCRs target unmutated variant regions. Baseline serostatus was positive in only a handful of AZD1222 recipients.

Details on this clone: Its antigen is currently unknown.

The sequence came from an adult who received the AZD1222 COVID-19 vaccine. The source was peripheral blood, collected 28 days after the second AZD1222 dose.

The CDR3 sequence is CASSPPGLANEKLFF. The CDR3, as DNA: TGTGCCAGCTCACCACCAGGGTTGGCTAATGAAAAACTGTTTTTT. The genes are TRBV18 and TRBJ1-4; D is ambiguous. Germline assignment: CDR1 KGHSH and CDR2 LQKENI. This CDR3 contains 15 residues. The V gene lost 0 bases and the J gene lost 3 bases, with 8 bases spanning the gap. The entire variable domain, with the rest obtained from reference TRBV18 and TRBJ1-4, is as follows: NAGVMQNPRHLVRRRGQEARLRCSPMKGHSHVYWYRQLPEEGLKFMVYLQKENIIDESGMPKERFSAEFPKEGPSILRIQQVVRGDSAAYFCASSPPGLANEKLFFGSGTQLSVL.